The T cell receptor (beta chain) described here comes from a study of T cell changes during pregnancy in multiple sclerosis. TCRdb's table, derived via immunoSEQ multiplex PCR, lists solely in-frame clones and lacks some. The sample consists of about 87,000 clones, about 94% of them appearing once. Per the germline V gene, CDR1 is SNHLY and CDR2 is FYNNEI. Trimming removed 2 bases at V and 1 base at J, with 5 bases between. The CDR3 has 13 residues. The material was peripheral blood, obtained in the third trimester of pregnancy. The V and J genes are TRBV2 and TRBJ1-1; no clear D. The sequence was obtained from a female donor in good health, enrolled as a control in a pregnancy study. The CDR3 DNA reads as TGTGCCAGCAGTGAAAACTGGAACACTGAAGCTTTCTTT. Amino acid sequence: CASSENWNTEAFF.